The clone carrying this TCR beta chain was recorded many times. Its antigen is still unknown. The CDR3 spans 15 residues. J lost 4 bases, V lost 5 bases, and 7 bases had no gene match. The source of the sample is a study of spatial heterogeneity in lung cancer. Study overall: Donation came from over 60 patients with untreated early-stage non-small cell lung cancer. Around 25 months after resection was the median timing of the follow-up PBMC samples, which were sequenced when available. The study's findings and limits: Expanded tumor TCRs that were ubiquitous appeared in blood more at resection than follow-up.

Every cDNA TCR molecule received its own unique molecular identifier. Each CDR3 protein is one row after TCRdb ran MiXCR on the 5' RACE reads. Seen here are under 150,000 distinct CDR3 sequences, 12% observed once, and the top ten hold approximately 16%. Time point of the sample: blood at routine non-recurrence follow-up after resection. Unsorted whole RNA of tumor, nontumor lung or frozen PBMC was sequenced. Sequencing used PBMCs, obtained at follow-up. The chain carries TRBV12-3 or TRBV12-4 and TRBJ1-4; 7 bases match TRBD1. The clonotype was recovered from a male donor with early-stage non-small cell lung cancer. The CDR3 is CASSAMTGLNEKLFF. As DNA, the CDR3 is TGTGCCAGCAGTGCGATGACAGGGCTTAATGAAAAACTGTTTTTT.